The rows below give T cell receptor beta chains drawn from one sample of a study of cytomegalovirus exposure and HLA in healthy donors. Using immunoSEQ multiplex PCR, the repertoire was profiled, and TCRdb retains in-frame clones only, with some absent. The data show 70,000 to 85,000 clones, with around 62% seen just once and 3.5% to 4.5% held by the top ten. Material: PBMCs. All receptors derive from a male donor in good health and CMV-seropositive. Both conserved end residues are part of each CDR3. Fields, in order: V gene, J gene, clone size, D gene, CDR3 protein, CDR3 DNA. The D gene is left open where the match is weak. Expanded clones get a size class; other rows say once, few or many, or leave the size out.

TRBV15	TRBJ2-5	.	.	CATSRGNTGKETQYF	TGTGCCACCAGCAGGGGGAATACAGGGAAGGAGACCCAGTACTTC
TRBV5-6	TRBJ1-4	once	.	CASSLLRGSREKLFF	TGTGCCAGCAGCTTGCTTAGGGGAAGCAGAGAAAAACTGTTTTTT
TRBV15	TRBJ1-2	.	.	CATSRGENYGYTF	TGTGCCACCTCGCGGGGAGAAAACTATGGCTACACCTTC
TRBV18	TRBJ2-7	.	TRBD2	CASSPPGLDYEQYF	TGTGCCAGCTCACCACCGGGACTAGACTACGAGCAGTACTTC
TRBV25-1	TRBJ1-2	.	.	CASSRGGSNYGYTF	TGTGCCAGCTCGCGCGGGGGGTCTAACTATGGCTACACCTTC
TRBV19	TRBJ2-6	.	TRBD1	CASSWTGPGANVLTF	TGTGCCAGCTCATGGACAGGGCCTGGGGCCAACGTCCTGACTTTC
TRBV7-6	TRBJ1-3	.	.	CASSPRDRNTIYF	TGTGCCAGCAGCCCTCGGGACAGAAACACCATATATTTT
TRBV12-1	TRBJ2-5	.	.	CASSLQGKETQYF	TGTGCCAGCAGCTTACAGGGAAAAGAGACCCAGTACTTC
TRBV6-1	TRBJ1-2	few	TRBD1	CASTGQGYGYTF	TGTGCCAGCACGGGACAGGGTTATGGCTACACCTTC
TRBV19	TRBJ1-2	.	TRBD1	CASSISGTGYGYTF	TGTGCCAGTAGTATTTCGGGGACAGGGTATGGCTACACCTTC
TRBV7-9	TRBJ2-7	few	TRBD1	CASSALDRGDYEQYF	TGTGCCAGCAGCGCCTTAGACAGGGGGGACTACGAGCAGTACTTC
TRBV5-5	TRBJ2-7	.	.	CASSFSVYEQYF	TGTGCCAGCAGCTTTAGTGTTTATGAGCAGTACTTC
TRBV9	TRBJ2-5	.	.	CASSVAETQYF	TGTGCCAGCAGCGTAGCTGAGACCCAGTACTTC
TRBV7-9	TRBJ2-3	.	TRBD2	CASTLTSGGAMGTQYF	TGTGCCAGCACCTTGACTAGCGGGGGGGCCATGGGTACGCAGTATTTT
TRBV27	TRBJ1-3	once	.	CASSLSQGNTIYF	TGTGCCAGCAGTTTATCCCAGGGTAACACCATATATTTT
TRBV7-9	TRBJ2-1	.	TRBD2	CASSPGLVSDEQFF	TGTGCCAGCAGCCCCGGACTAGTTAGCGATGAGCAGTTCTTC
TRBV9	TRBJ1-1	once	.	CASSPPARATEAFF	TGTGCCAGCAGCCCCCCGGCCAGGGCGACTGAAGCTTTCTTT
TRBV4-3	TRBJ2-1	.	TRBD2	CASSQGSSLAGDNEQFF	TGCGCCAGCAGCCAAGGCTCGAGCCTAGCGGGAGACAATGAGCAGTTCTTC
TRBV6-5	TRBJ2-7	few	.	CASSYGQGSPSYEQYF	TGTGCCAGCAGTTACGGGCAGGGGTCCCCCTCCTACGAGCAGTACTTC
TRBV28	TRBJ2-7	.	TRBD2	CASSKAGGYEQYF	TGTGCCAGCAGTAAAGCGGGAGGGTACGAGCAGTACTTC
TRBV30	TRBJ1-4	few	.	CAWSDRVRSEKLFF	TGTGCCTGGAGTGACAGGGTGAGGAGTGAAAAACTGTTTTTT
TRBV4-3	TRBJ2-7	.	TRBD1	CASSREWTGHYEQYF	TGCGCCAGCAGCCGGGAATGGACAGGCCACTACGAGCAGTACTTC
TRBV15	TRBJ1-4	.	.	CATTPQGLVTNEKLFF	TGTGCCACCACCCCGCAGGGGCTAGTAACTAATGAAAAACTGTTTTTT
TRBV19	TRBJ1-3	.	.	CASSMAGVHSGNTIYF	TGTGCCAGTAGTATGGCGGGTGTGCACTCTGGAAACACCATATATTTT
TRBV10-1	TRBJ2-7	.	.	CASSSGDRLDEQYF	TGCGCCAGCAGCTCTGGCGACAGGCTCGACGAGCAGTACTTC
TRBV6-1	TRBJ1-3	once	TRBD1	CASSEGQGAARAGNTIYF	TGTGCCAGCAGTGAAGGGCAGGGGGCCGCTCGGGCTGGAAACACCATATATTTT
TRBV7-8	TRBJ1-1	.	.	CASSSLGGWDTEAFF	TGTGCCAGCAGCTCCCTTGGGGGGTGGGACACTGAAGCTTTCTTT
TRBV19	TRBJ2-2	.	.	CASGQGWGGEITGELFF	TGTGCCAGCGGACAGGGATGGGGGGGGGAGATCACCGGGGAGCTGTTTTTT